One sample yielded the 12 T cell receptor beta chains listed below, sequenced in a study of T-cell reconstitution after alpha-beta-depleted transplantation in children. Preparing the TCRbeta library involved the use of unique molecular identifiers. MiXCR, applied by TCRdb to the PCR reads, yields one record per CDR3 protein. In the table there are 480,000 or so distinct CDR3 sequences, about 10% of which are singletons. Source: PBMCs, taken before TCRalphabeta/CD19-depleted stem cell transplant. These receptors all come from a child younger than 10 with inherited bone marrow failure, due to receive a stem cell transplant.

This sequence joins TRBV20-1 and TRBJ2-5, with 10 nucleotides matching TRBD2. This CDR3 is 16 amino acids long. Germline CDR1 DFQATT, CDR2 SNEGSKA (reference sequence). Losses at the gene ends were 1 base for V and 5 bases for J; bases not matched to a gene: 10. In DNA form, the CDR3 reads TGCAGTGCTAGAGGTTCATCTAGCGGGAGTGGGGAGACCCAGTACTTC. Amino acid sequence: CSARGSSSGSGETQYF.

This clonotype was picked up a small number of times. The chain joins TRBV20-1 to TRBJ2-3, with 11 bases identical to TRBD2. In germline, CDR1 is DFQATT, CDR2 SNEGSKA (reference sequence). The CDR3 runs to 14 residues. Trimming cost V 7 bases and J 2 bases; bases outside gene matches: 5. CDR3 in amino acids: CSGLAGSPTDTQYF. CDR3 DNA sequence: TGCAGTGGACTAGCGGGATCACCCACAGATACGCAGTATTTT.

This clonotype was counted many times. This chain joins TRBV5-6 and TRBJ2-1; 14 bases agree with TRBD2. After removal of 4 bases from V and 9 bases from J, the junction contained 6 bases not matched to a gene. The length of the CDR3 is 15 residues. CDR1 is SGHDT, CDR2 YYEEEE, per germline. CDR3 protein: CASSPGLAGATEQFF. CDR3 in DNA: TGTGCCAGCAGCCCGGGACTAGCGGGAGCAACTGAGCAGTTCTTC.

There are many counts of this clonotype. The chain employs TRBV27 and TRBJ1-4; D possibly corresponds to TRBD1 (6 bases). Germline assignment: CDR1 MNHEY and CDR2 SMNVEV (reference sequence). CDR3 length equals 12 residues. The V end lost 4 bases, the J end lost 12 bases, and 12 bases lay between the germline ends. In DNA, the CDR3 is TGTGCCAGCAGTTCCCGGACAGTAGAACTGTTTTTT. This sequence encodes CASSSRTVELFF.

This clonotype appeared many times. The V and J genes are TRBV15 and TRBJ1-3, with D possibly being TRBD1 (6 bases). Trimming stripped 5 bases from V and 5 bases from J, with 19 bases between. Germline V gene sequence: CDR1 LNHNV, CDR2 YYDKDF (reference sequence). The CDR3 spans 16 residues. CDR3 nucleotide sequence: TGTGCCACCAGCGGCCGAACAGGGAATCAAAGAAACACCATATATTTT. Translated: CATSGRTGNQRNTIYF.

This clonotype was found many times. V and J are TRBV5-1 and TRBJ2-1, with 8 bases fitting TRBD2. V lost 7 bases and J lost 10; bases outside the gene matches: 10. CDR1 and CDR2 from the germline V gene are SGHRS and YFSETQ. This CDR3 is 13 amino acids long. In nucleotides, the CDR3 is TGCGCCAGCGGGGTAGCGGGGCCTTGGGAGCAGTTCTTC. Protein: CASGVAGPWEQFF.

This clonotype was found many times. The chain recombines TRBV7-2 with TRBJ2-3; 8 bases align to TRBD1. Germline V gives CDR1 SGHTA, CDR2 FQGNSA. V lost 6 bases, J lost 1 base, and 0 bases stayed unmatched. The length of the CDR3 is 13 residues. DNA for the CDR3: TGTGCCAGCAGGGGACAGGGCACAGATACGCAGTATTTT. Protein sequence: CASRGQGTDTQYF.

The chain combines TRBV10-1 with TRBJ2-1; D possibly matches TRBD1 or TRBD2 (6 bases each). The CDR3 consists of 15 residues. Germline V CDR1 and CDR2: WNHNN, SYGVQD (reference sequence). Between the trimmed V and J ends, which lost 2 bases and 9 bases, there was a span of 17 bases. The CDR3 region has the DNA TGCGCCAGCAGTGAGAAGGGGGGATTTAGCGTTGAGCAGTTCTTC. As protein: CASSEKGGFSVEQFF.

CDR3 coding DNA: TGCGCCAGCAGCCAGTGGAGGGATCTGTACAATGAGCAGTTCTTC. Its protein product is CASSQWRDLYNEQFF. The gene calls are TRBV4-3 and TRBJ2-1; TRBD2 might be the D (6 bases). The germline V gene has CDR1 LGHNA and CDR2 YSLEER. The CDR3 is 15 residues long. The V gene lost 3 bases and the J gene lost 4 bases, with 13 bases spanning the gap.

V and J are TRBV20-1 and TRBJ2-7; D not certain. This CDR3 region has 15 residues. Germline V gene sequence: CDR1 DFQATT, CDR2 SNEGSKA (reference sequence). The V end was cut by 2 bases, the J end by 0 bases, with 14 bases between. The CDR3 region is CSARLSPSYSYEQYF. The CDR3, as DNA: TGCAGTGCTAGATTGTCCCCGAGTTACTCCTACGAGCAGTACTTC.

At least ten counts were recorded for this clonotype. J is TRBJ2-5 and V is TRBV20-1, with no clear D. Trimming left V 0 bases short and J 7 bases short, with 12 bases between. This CDR3 contains 13 residues. The germline CDR1 and CDR2 sequences are DFQATT and SNEGSKA (reference sequence). The CDR3 DNA sequence: TGCAGTGCTAGAGAGGTCCCTCGGTGGACCCAGTACTTC. Translated, it gives CSAREVPRWTQYF.

Many counts were recorded for this clonotype. The CDR3 region is CASSLVRFSTDTQYF. Here the CDR3 DNA reads TGTGCCAGCAGCTTAGTTCGTTTTAGCACAGATACGCAGTATTTT. The chain is built from TRBV7-2 and TRBJ2-3; D call uncertain. Trimming removed 1 base at V and 0 bases at J, with 8 bases between. This CDR3 region has 15 residues. The germline CDR1 and CDR2 sequences are SGHTA and FQGNSA.